The TCR beta chain described here comes from a study of blood T cell repertoires in COVID-19. The CDR3 covers 16 residues. Germline CDR1 is SNHLY and CDR2 is FYNNEI. Losses at the gene ends were 8 bases for V and 2 bases for J; bases not matched to a gene: 11. Some clones are missing from TCRdb's copy, which holds only in-frame ones; the method was immunoSEQ multiplex PCR. The sample yields some 320,000 clones, 70% to 90% seen once. The source material was peripheral blood. V and J are TRBV2 and TRBJ1-3; 8 positions agree with TRBD1. This clonotype originated in a human donor in a cohort sampled during active COVID-19. The CDR3 is CASVGQVSYTGNTIYF. Here the CDR3 DNA reads TGTGCCAGCGTGGGACAGGTCTCTTATACTGGAAACACCATATATTTT.